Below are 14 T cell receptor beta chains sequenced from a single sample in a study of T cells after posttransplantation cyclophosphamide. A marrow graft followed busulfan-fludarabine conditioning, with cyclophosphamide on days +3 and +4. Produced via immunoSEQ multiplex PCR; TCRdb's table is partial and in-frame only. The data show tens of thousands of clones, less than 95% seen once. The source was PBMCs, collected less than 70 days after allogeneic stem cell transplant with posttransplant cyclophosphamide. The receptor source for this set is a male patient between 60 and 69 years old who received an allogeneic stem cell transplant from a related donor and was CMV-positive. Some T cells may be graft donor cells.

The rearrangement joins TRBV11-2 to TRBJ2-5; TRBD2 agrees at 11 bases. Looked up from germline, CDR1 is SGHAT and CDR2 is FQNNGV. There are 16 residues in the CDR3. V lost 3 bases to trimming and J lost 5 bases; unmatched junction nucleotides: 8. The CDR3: CASSFFSGGAGETQYF. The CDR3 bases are TGTGCCAGCAGCTTTTTTAGCGGGGGGGCGGGGGAGACCCAGTACTTC.

CDR3 DNA: TGTGCCAGCAGCCAAGATGTGGGTACCGGGAATGAGCAGTTCTTC. Its protein is CASSQDVGTGNEQFF. The chain employs TRBV4-2 and TRBJ2-1; D is ambiguous. The germline V and J ends were trimmed by 0 bases and 7 bases, with 13 bases remaining between them. Germline CDR1 LGHNA, CDR2 YNFKEQ. The CDR3 spans 15 residues.

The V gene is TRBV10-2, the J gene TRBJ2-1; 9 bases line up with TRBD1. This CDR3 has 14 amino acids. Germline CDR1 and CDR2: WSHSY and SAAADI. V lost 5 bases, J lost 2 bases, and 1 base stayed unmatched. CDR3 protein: CASSRDRAYNEQFF. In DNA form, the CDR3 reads TGCGCCAGCAGTCGGGACAGGGCCTACAATGAGCAGTTCTTC.

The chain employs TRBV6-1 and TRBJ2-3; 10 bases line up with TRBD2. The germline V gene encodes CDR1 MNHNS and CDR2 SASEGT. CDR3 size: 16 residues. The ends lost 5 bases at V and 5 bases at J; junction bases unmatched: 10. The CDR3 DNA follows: TGTGCCAGCAGTCAAGGAGCGGGGGGGCAGGTAGATACGCAGTATTTT. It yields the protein CASSQGAGGQVDTQYF.

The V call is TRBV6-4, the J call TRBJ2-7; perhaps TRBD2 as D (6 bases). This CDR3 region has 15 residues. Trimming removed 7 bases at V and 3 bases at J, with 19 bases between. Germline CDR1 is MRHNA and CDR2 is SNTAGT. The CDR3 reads CASTEGVGLRYEQYV. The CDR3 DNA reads TGTGCCAGCACGGAAGGAGTGGGACTCCGCTACGAGCAGTACGTC.

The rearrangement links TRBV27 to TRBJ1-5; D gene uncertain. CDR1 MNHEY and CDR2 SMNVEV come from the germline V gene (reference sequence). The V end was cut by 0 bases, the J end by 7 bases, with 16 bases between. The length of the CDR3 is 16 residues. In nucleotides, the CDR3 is TGTGCCAGCAGTTTATCGGGAGGGCTTAGGAACCAGCCCCAGCATTTT. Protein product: CASSLSGGLRNQPQHF.

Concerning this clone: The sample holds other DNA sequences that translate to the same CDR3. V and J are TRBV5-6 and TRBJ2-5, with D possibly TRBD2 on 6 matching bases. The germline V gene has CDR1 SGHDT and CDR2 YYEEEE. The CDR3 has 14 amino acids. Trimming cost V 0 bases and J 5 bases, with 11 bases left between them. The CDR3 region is CASSLVGGQETQYF. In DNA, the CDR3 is TGTGCCAGCAGCTTGGTCGGGGGTCAGGAGACCCAGTACTTC.

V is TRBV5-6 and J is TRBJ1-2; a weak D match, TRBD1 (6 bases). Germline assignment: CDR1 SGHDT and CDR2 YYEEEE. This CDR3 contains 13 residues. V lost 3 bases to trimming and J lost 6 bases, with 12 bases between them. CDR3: CASSSQGIHGYTF. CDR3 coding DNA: TGTGCCAGCAGCTCGCAGGGGATCCATGGCTACACCTTC.

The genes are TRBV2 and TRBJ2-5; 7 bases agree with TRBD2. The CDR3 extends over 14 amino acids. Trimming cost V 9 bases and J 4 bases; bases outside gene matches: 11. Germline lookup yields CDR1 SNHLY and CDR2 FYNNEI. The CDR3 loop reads CASHRLAMGETQYF. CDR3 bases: TGTGCCAGTCACCGACTAGCAATGGGAGAGACCCAGTACTTC.

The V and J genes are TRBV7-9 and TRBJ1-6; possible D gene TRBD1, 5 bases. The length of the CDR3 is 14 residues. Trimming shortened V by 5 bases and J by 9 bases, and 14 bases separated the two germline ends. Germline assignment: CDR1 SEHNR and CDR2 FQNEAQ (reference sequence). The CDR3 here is CASSPSGGSSPLHF. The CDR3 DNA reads TGTGCCAGCAGCCCAAGCGGGGGGAGTTCACCCCTCCACTTT.

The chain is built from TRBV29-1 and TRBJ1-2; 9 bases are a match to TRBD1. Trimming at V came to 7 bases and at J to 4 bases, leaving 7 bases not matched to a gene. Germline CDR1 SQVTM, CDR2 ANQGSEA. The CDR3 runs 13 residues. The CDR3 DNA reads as TGCAGCGCCGACAGGGGGTACGGCTATGGCTACACCTTC. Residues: CSADRGYGYGYTF.

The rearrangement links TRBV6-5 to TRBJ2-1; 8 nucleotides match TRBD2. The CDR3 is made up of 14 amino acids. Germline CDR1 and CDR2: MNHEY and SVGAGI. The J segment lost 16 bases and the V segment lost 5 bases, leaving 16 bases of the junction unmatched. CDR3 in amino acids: CASSRKISGATSFF. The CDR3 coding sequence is TGTGCCAGCAGTCGCAAGATTAGCGGGGCCACCAGCTTCTTC.

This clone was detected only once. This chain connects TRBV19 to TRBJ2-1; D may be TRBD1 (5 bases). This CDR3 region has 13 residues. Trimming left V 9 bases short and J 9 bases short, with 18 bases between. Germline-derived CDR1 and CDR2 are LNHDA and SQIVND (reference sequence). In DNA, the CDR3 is TGTGCCAGCAGTGGGGCAGAAACTGGTGAGCAGTTCTTC. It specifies CASSGAETGEQFF. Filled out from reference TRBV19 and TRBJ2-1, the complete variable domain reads DGGITQSPKYLFRKEGQNVTLSCEQNLNHDAMYWYRQDPGQGLRLIYYSQIVNDFQKGDIAEGYSVSREKKESFPLTVTSAQKNPTAFYLCASSGAETGEQFFGPGTRLTVL.

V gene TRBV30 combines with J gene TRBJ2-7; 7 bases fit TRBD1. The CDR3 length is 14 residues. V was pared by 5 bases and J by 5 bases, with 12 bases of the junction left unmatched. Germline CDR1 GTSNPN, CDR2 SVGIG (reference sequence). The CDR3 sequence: CAWLSRDRCDEQYV. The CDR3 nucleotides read TGTGCCTGGCTATCCCGGGACAGATGCGACGAGCAGTACGTC.